One and the same sample provided the 3 T cell receptor beta chains below, sequenced in a study of blood T cell repertoires in COVID-19. Libraries were prepared by immunoSEQ multiplex PCR; TCRdb keeps only in-frame clonotypes and omits some of them. The sample contains about 150,000 clones, about 85% of which appear only once. What was sequenced was PBMCs or T cells enriched from blood (not recorded which). These receptors were obtained from a woman in her forties or fifties who had recovered from COVID-19.

The CDR3 sequence: CASRTGPYGYTF. DNA of the CDR3: TGTGCCAGCCGGACAGGACCCTATGGCTACACCTTC. V and J are TRBV18 and TRBJ1-2; 7 nucleotides line up with TRBD1. The CDR3 length is 12 residues. The ends lost 8 bases at V and 4 bases at J; junction bases unmatched: 4. Germline V CDR1 and CDR2: KGHSH, LQKENI.

The CDR3 reads CASSPGDRFYTEAFF. The CDR3 DNA sequence: TGCGCCAGCAGCCCCGGGGACAGGTTTTACACTGAAGCTTTCTTT. The chain couples TRBV4-1 to TRBJ1-1, with 8 bases identical to TRBD1. Germline-derived CDR1 and CDR2 are MGHRA and YSYEKL. The CDR3 loop spans 15 amino acids. The junction had 7 bases not matched to a gene; V was cut back by 4 bases and J by 3 bases.

This chain connects TRBV7-2 to TRBJ2-7; no firm D call. V was pared by 4 bases and J by 2 bases, with 3 bases between. CDR1 SGHTA and CDR2 FQGNSA come from the germline V gene. This CDR3 spans 11 amino acids. CDR3 bases: TGTGCCAGCAGCTCTGCCTACGAGCAGTACTTC. Protein product: CASSSAYEQYF.